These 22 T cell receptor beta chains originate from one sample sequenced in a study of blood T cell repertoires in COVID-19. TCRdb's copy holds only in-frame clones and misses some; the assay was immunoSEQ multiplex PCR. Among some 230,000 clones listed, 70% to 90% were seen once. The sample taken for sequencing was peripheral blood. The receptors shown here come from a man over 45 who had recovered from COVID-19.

CDR3 coding DNA: TGTGCCAGCAGCCAAGGACTTTACAATGAGCAGTTCTTC. This sequence encodes CASSQGLYNEQFF. This chain links TRBV14 with TRBJ2-1, with D unclear. The germline V gene has CDR1 SGHDN and CDR2 FVKESK. The length of the CDR3 is 13 residues. V gave up 1 base and J gave up 4 bases, with 5 bases separating them. Variable domain in full (rest from reference TRBV14 and TRBJ2-1): EAGVTQFPSHSVIEKGQTVTLRCDPISGHDNLYWYRRVMGKEIKFLLHFVKESKQDESGMPNNRFLAERTGGTYSTLKVQPAELEDSGVYFCASSQGLYNEQFFGPGTRLTVL.

The CDR3: CASSLARGAITGELFF. DNA of the CDR3: TGTGCCAGCAGTTTAGCCCGGGGGGCTATCACCGGGGAGCTGTTTTTT. This chain connects TRBV27 to TRBJ2-2, with D perhaps TRBD2 (7 bases). There are 16 residues in the CDR3. V was trimmed by 2 bases and J by 4 bases, leaving 14 bases between them. The germline V gene has CDR1 MNHEY and CDR2 SMNVEV (reference sequence).

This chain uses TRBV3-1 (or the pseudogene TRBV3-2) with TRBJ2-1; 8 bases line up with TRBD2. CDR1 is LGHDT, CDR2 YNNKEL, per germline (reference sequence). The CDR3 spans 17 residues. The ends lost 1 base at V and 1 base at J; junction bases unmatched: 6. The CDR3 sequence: CASSQGTGRGSYNEQFF. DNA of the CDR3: TGTGCCAGCAGCCAAGGGACCGGGAGGGGGTCCTACAATGAGCAGTTCTTC.

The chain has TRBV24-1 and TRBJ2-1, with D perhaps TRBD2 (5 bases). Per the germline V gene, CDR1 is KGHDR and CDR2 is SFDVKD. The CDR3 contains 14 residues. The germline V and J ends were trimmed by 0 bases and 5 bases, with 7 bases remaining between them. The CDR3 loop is CATSDLTGNNEQFF. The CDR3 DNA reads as TGTGCCACCAGTGATTTGACGGGAAACAATGAGCAGTTCTTC.

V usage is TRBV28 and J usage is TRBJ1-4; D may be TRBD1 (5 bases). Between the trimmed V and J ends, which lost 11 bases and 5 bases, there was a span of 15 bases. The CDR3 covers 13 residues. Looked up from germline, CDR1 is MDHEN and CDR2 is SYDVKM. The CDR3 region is CAGSRGTNEKLFF. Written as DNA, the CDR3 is TGTGCCGGGTCTAGGGGAACAAATGAAAAACTGTTTTTT.

CDR3 loop: CASSVGRGSTNEKLFF. The CDR3 DNA is TGTGCCAGCAGCGTAGGGAGGGGCTCAACTAATGAAAAACTGTTTTTT. J is TRBJ1-4 and V is TRBV9, with D possibly matching TRBD1 (5 bases). Germline CDR1 SGDLS, CDR2 YYNGEE. This CDR3 has 16 amino acids. Trimming took 0 bases from V and 0 from J, leaving 9 bases between them.

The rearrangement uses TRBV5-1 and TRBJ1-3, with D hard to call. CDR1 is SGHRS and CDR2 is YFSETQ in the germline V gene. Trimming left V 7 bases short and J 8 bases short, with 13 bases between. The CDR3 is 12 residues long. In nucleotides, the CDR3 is TGCGCCAGCCGAGGGCCGTCGTACACCATATATTTT. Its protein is CASRGPSYTIYF.

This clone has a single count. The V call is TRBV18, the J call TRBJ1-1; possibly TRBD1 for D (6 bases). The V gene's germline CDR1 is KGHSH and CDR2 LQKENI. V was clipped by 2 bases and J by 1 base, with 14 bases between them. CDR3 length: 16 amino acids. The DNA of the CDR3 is TGTGCCAGCTCACCATATGTACAGGGTTCGAACACTGAAGCTTTCTTT. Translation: CASSPYVQGSNTEAFF.

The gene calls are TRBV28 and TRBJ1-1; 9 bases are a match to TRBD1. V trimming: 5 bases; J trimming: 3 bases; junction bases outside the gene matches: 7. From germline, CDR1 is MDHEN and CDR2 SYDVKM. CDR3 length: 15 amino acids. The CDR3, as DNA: TGTGCCAGCAGTCCAGCCGGGACAGGGCACACTGAAGCTTTCTTT. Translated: CASSPAGTGHTEAFF.

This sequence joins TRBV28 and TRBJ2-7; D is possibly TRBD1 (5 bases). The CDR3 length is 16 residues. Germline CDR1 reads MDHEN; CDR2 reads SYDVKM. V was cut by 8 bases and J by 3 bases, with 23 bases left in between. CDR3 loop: CASRMTDGGAFYEQYF. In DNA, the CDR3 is TGTGCCAGCCGTATGACAGATGGTGGGGCCTTCTACGAGCAGTACTTC.

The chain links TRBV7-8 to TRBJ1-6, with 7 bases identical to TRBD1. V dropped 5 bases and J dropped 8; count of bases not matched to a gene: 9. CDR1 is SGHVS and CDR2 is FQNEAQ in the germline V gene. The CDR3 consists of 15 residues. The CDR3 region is CASSPSQGGDSPLHF. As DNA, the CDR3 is TGTGCCAGCAGCCCGAGCCAGGGGGGAGATTCACCCCTCCACTTT.

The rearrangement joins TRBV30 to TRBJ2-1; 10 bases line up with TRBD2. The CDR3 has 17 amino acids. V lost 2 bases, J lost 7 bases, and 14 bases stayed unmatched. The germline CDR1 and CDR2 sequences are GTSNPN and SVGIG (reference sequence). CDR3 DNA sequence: TGTGCCTGGAGTACTCTCGCTAGCGGGAGAAGGAGAAATGAGCAGTTCTTC. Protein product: CAWSTLASGRRRNEQFF.

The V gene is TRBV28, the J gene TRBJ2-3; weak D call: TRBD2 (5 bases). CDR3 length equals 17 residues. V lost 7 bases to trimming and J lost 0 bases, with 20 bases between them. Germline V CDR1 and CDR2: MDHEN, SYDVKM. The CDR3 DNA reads TGTGCCAGCATCTCATCGAGGGCCATGGTGAGCACAGATACGCAGTATTTT. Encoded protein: CASISSRAMVSTDTQYF.

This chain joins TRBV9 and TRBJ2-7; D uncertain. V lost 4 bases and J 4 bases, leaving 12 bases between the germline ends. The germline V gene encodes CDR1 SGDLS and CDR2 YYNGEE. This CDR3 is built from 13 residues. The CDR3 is CASSPRVEYEQYF. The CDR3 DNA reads TGTGCCAGCAGCCCCCGAGTGGAGTACGAGCAGTACTTC.

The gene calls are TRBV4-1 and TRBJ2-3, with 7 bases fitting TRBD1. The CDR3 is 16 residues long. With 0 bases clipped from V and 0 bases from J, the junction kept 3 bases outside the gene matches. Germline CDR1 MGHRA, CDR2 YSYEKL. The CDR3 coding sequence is TGCGCCAGCAGCCAAGAAGGGACAGCTAGCACAGATACGCAGTATTTT. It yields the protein CASSQEGTASTDTQYF.

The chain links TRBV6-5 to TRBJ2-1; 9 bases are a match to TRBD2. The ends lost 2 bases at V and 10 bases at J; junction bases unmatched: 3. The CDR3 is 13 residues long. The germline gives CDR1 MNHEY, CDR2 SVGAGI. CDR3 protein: CASSYRLAVEQFF. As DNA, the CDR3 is TGTGCCAGCAGTTACCGACTAGCGGTAGAGCAGTTCTTC.

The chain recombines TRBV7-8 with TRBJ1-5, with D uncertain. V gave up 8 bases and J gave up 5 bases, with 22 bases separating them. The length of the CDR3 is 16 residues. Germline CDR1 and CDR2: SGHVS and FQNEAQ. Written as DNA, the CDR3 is TGTGCCAGCGCCTCCAACCGGGCGGCGGGCGATCAGCCCCAGCATTTT. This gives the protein CASASNRAAGDQPQHF.

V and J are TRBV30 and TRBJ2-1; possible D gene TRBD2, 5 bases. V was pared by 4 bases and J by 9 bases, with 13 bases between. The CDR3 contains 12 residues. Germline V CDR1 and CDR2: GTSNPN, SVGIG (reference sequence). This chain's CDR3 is CAWNQRTFEQFF. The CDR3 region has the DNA TGTGCCTGGAATCAGCGGACTTTTGAGCAGTTCTTC. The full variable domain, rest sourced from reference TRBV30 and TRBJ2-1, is SQTIHQWPATLVQPVGSPLSLECTVEGTSNPNLYWYRQAAGRGLQLLFYSVGIGQISSEVPQNLSASRPQDRQFILSSKKLLLSDSGFYLCAWNQRTFEQFFGPGTRLTVL.

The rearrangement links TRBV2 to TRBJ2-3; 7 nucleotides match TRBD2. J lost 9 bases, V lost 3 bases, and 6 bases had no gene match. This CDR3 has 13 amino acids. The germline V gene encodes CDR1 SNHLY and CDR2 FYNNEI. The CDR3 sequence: CASSDLGGRTQYF. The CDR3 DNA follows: TGTGCCAGCAGTGACTTGGGGGGGAGGACGCAGTATTTT.

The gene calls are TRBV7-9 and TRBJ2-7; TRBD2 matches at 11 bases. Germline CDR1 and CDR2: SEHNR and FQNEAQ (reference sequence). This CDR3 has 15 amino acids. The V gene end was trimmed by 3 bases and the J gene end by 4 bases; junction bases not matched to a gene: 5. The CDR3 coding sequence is TGTGCCAGCAGCTTCTCCGGGACTAGCGGTTACGAGCAGTACTTC. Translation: CASSFSGTSGYEQYF.

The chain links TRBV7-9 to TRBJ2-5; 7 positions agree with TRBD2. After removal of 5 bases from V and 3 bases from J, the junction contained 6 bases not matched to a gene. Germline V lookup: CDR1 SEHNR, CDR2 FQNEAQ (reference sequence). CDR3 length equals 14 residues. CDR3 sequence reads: CASSPRREEETQYF. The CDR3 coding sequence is TGTGCCAGCAGCCCCCGTCGGGAGGAAGAGACCCAGTACTTC.

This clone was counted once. The CDR3 DNA follows: TGTGCCAGCAGCGGACAGGGGGAAGAGACCCAGTACTTC. Translated: CASSGQGEETQYF. The chain recombines TRBV5-4 with TRBJ2-5, with 10 bases aligning to TRBD1. Per the germline V gene, CDR1 is SGHNT and CDR2 is YYREEE (reference sequence). V shed 4 bases, J shed 3 bases, and the junction held 0 bases outside the gene matches. The CDR3 sequence is 13 residues long.